The T cell receptor (beta chain) described here comes from a study of Ad26.COV2.S vaccination and SARS-CoV-2 variants. Overall study: This donor came from the COV1001 trial of Ad26.COV2.S.

The CDR3 is 15 residues long. V shed 4 bases and J 7 bases; nucleotides not matched to a gene: 12. Germline CDR1 SGHVS, CDR2 FQNEAQ. As concerns this clone: Its antigen is undetermined.

Measured with immunoSEQ multiplex PCR; TCRdb has only the in-frame clones, and not every one. There are about 680,000 clones in the sample; roughly 90% occur only once, and roughly 1.5% lies in the top ten. Broader study findings: Individuals receiving vaccine had higher spike-specific TCR breadth than placebo recipients did. The analyses of TCR breadth and depth may have understated the size of total T cell responses.

The treatment was: over 15 received Ad26.COV2.S at low or high dose, single or two shots; 5 received placebo; per-sample allocation not given. Sampling took place 63 days after the first vaccine or placebo injection. Ad26 vector vaccine expressed Wuhan-strain SARS-CoV-2 spike. Sequencing was performed on peripheral blood, taken in a trial of Ad26.COV2.S vaccine versus placebo. The V gene is TRBV7-8, the J gene TRBJ2-7; 8 bases line up with TRBD1. This TCR was sampled from a person aged 18-60 years who received the Ad26.COV2.S COVID-19 vaccine or a placebo. This CDR3 reads CASSSGSDRAGEQYF. CDR3 in DNA: TGTGCCAGCAGCTCCGGGTCGGACAGGGCGGGTGAGCAGTACTTC.